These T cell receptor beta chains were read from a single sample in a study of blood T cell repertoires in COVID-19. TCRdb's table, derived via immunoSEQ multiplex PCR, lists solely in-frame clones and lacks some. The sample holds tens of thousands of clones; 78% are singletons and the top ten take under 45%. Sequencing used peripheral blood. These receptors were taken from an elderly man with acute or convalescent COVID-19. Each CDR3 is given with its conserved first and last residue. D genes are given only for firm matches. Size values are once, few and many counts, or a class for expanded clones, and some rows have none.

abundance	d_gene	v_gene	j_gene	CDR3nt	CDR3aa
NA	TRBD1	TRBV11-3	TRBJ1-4	TGTGCCAGCAACCGCAGGGGGCATGACGGGGCAACTAATGAAAAACTGTTTTTT	CASNRRGHDGATNEKLFF
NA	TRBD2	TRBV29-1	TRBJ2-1	TGCAGCGACGAGGGAGGGGTTGAGCAGTTCTTC	CSDEGGVEQFF
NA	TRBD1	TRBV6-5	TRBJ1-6	TGTGCCAGCAGTTGGGACAGAAATTCACCCCTCCACTTT	CASSWDRNSPLHF
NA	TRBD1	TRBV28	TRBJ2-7	TGTGCCAGCAATCTCGGGACAGGGGTGAGGGAGCAGTACTTC	CASNLGTGVREQYF
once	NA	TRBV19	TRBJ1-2	TGTGCCAGTAGTATCCTACGCATCAACTATGGCTACACCTTC	CASSILRINYGYTF
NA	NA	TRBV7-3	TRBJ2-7	TGTGCCAGCAGCCTTGCGGTAGGCCTTACCTACGAGCAGTACTTC	CASSLAVGLTYEQYF
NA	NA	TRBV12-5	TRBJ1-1	TGTGCTAGTGGTTTTAGTAGCGGGACTGAAGCTTTCTTT	CASGFSSGTEAFF
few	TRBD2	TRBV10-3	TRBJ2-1	TGTGCCGCCCAGCGGGGGGCTAACAATGAGCAGTTCTTC	CAAQRGANNEQFF
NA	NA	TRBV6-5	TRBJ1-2	TGTGCCAGCAGTTCTCAGATGACAGGCTATGGCTACACCTTC	CASSSQMTGYGYTF
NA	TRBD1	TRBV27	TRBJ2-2	TGTGCCAGCAGTCTTTTACAGGGGCCCTTGAACACCGGGGAGCTGTTTTTT	CASSLLQGPLNTGELFF
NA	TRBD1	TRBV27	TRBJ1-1	TGTGCCAGCAGTAAGGGACAGGGGCGGATAAGGAACACTGAAGCTTTCTTT	CASSKGQGRIRNTEAFF
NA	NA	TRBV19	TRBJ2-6	TGTGCCAGTAGTTCCCTGACAGGGGCCAACGTCCTGACTTTC	CASSSLTGANVLTF
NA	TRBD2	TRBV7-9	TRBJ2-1	TGTGCCAGCAGCAGACTAGCGGACCTCTTCTATGAGCAGTTCTTC	CASSRLADLFYEQFF
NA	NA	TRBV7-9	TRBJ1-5	TGTGCCAGCAGCTTAATGGGTAACAGGGTGTATCAGCCCCAGCATTTT	CASSLMGNRVYQPQHF
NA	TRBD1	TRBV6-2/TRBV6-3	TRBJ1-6	TGTGCCAGCAGTTACCATCGGGACAGGGGGAATTCACCCCTCCACTTT	CASSYHRDRGNSPLHF
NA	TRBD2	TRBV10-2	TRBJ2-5	TGCGCCAGCAGTAAGGCGGGGGGACAAGAGACCCAGTACTTC	CASSKAGGQETQYF
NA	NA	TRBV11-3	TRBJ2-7	TGTGCCAGCAGCTTCGGCAGGATGTTCGAGCAGTACTTC	CASSFGRMFEQYF
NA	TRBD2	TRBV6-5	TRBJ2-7	TGTGCCAGCGTAGTTAGCGGGGGGGCGAGTGAGCAGTACTTC	CASVVSGGASEQYF
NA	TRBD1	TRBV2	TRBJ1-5	TGTGCCAGCACAGGGGGCCTTAGCAATCAGCCCCAGCATTTT	CASTGGLSNQPQHF
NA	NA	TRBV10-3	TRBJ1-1	TGTGCCATCAGTGAGTCTAGAGGCGGCACTGAAGCTTTCTTT	CAISESRGGTEAFF
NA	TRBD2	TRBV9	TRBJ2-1	TGTGCCAGCAGCGAGGGACTAGCGGGGGGACAGTTCTTC	CASSEGLAGGQFF
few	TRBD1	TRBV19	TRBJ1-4	TGTGCCAGTGGACAGGGAAGGATAGAAAAACTGTTTTTT	CASGQGRIEKLFF
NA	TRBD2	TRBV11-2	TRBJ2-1	TGTGCCAGCAGCTTAGGGGTGAGCGGGGGGGCCCTCAATGAGCAGTTCTTC	CASSLGVSGGALNEQFF
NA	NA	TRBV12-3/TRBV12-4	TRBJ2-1	TGTGCCAGCAGGCCAGATCAGGATGAGCAGTTCTTC	CASRPDQDEQFF
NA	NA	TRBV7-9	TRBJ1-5	TGTGCCAGCAGCCCCCTAGGGGGAAGAAACAATCAGCCCCAGCATTTT	CASSPLGGRNNQPQHF
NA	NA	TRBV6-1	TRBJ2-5	TGTGCCAGCAGTGAAGCGCCGGAGGAGACCCAGTACTTC	CASSEAPEETQYF
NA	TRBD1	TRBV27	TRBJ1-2	TGTGCCAGCAGTCGACAGGGCCATGGCTACACCTTC	CASSRQGHGYTF
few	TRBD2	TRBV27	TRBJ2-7	TGTGCCAGCAGTCCTACTAGCGGGGGAGACGATGTGGCCACGGAGTACTTC	CASSPTSGGDDVATEYF
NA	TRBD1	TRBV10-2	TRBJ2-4	TGCGCCAGCAGTGACTCCGGGACAGGGGCCAAAAACATTCAGTACTTC	CASSDSGTGAKNIQYF
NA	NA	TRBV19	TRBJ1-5	TGTGCCAGTAGTATACAGGATAACCCGAATCAGCCCCAGCATTTT	CASSIQDNPNQPQHF
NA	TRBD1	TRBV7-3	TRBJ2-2	TGTGCCAGCAACCCCACAGGGGTACCCGGGGAGCTGTTTTTT	CASNPTGVPGELFF
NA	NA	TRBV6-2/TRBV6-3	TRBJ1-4	TGTGCCAGCAGTTACATAGGACGGGGGAAGAATGAAAAACTGTTTTTT	CASSYIGRGKNEKLFF
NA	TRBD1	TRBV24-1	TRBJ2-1	TGTGCCACCAGCGAGGACAGGGGGGATGAGCAGTTCTTC	CATSEDRGDEQFF
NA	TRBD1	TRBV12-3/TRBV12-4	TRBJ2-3	TGTGCCAGCAGTTTAAGGGACAGGGGGGAGCGGCATTTT	CASSLRDRGERHF
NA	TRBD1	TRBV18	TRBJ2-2	TGTGCCAGCTCAGGACAGGGTCCCGGGGAGCTGTTTTTT	CASSGQGPGELFF
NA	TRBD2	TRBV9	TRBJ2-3	TGTGCCAGCAGCGTAGTGGGGGTTGGAGCGGGGGCGAGCACAGATACGCAGTATTTT	CASSVVGVGAGASTDTQYF
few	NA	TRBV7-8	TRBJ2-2	TGTGCCAGCAGCACCCGCGGCGACGCGAACACCGGGGAGCTGTTTTTT	CASSTRGDANTGELFF
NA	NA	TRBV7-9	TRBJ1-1	TGTGCCAGCAGCTTAGAAACAGCTAACACTGAAGCTTTCTTT	CASSLETANTEAFF
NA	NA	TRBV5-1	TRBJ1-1	TGCGCCAGCAGCCAGAGTGGCGGGCGAATGACGACTGAAGCTTTCTTT	CASSQSGGRMTTEAFF
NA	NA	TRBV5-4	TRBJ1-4	TGTGCCAGCAGCTTCCCAGGAAATAATGAAAAACTGTTTTTT	CASSFPGNNEKLFF
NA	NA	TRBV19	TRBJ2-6	TGTGCCAGTAGCGCCGGGACTGGTTCCTCTGGGGCCAACGTCCTGACTTTC	CASSAGTGSSGANVLTF
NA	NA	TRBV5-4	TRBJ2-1	TGTGCCAGCAGCTTGGGAGTCGGGCTAGCTGGTGAGCAGTTCTTC	CASSLGVGLAGEQFF